What follows are 18 T cell receptor beta chains derived from one specimen sequenced in a study of post-analysis software for immune sequencing data. TCR beta libraries were prepared from cDNA with unique molecular identifiers. Via MiXCR, TCRdb re-called the PCR reads, giving one row per CDR3 protein. Here the sample spans some 890,000 distinct CDR3 sequences, about 53% being singletons. What these receptors recognize is not known. Study findings and constraints: The five TRBV segments detected at higher frequency in patients than in controls included TRBV5-6, TRBV5-1 and TRBV20-1.

The sequenced sample consisted of blood. The source is a girl aged 5 to 17 with multiple sclerosis.

This rearrangement joins TRBV7-9 to TRBJ1-1; D unclear. V lost 1 base and J 8 bases, leaving 8 bases between the germline ends. The CDR3 runs 12 residues. Germline CDR1 SEHNR, CDR2 FQNEAQ (reference sequence). CDR3: CASSLEMKEAFF. The CDR3 nucleotides read TGTGCCAGCAGCTTAGAAATGAAAGAAGCTTTCTTT.

This clonotype came up a few times. J is TRBJ2-7 and V is TRBV6-1; D is possibly TRBD2 (6 bases). In germline, CDR1 is MNHNS, CDR2 SASEGT. Trimming took off 3 bases at V and 0 bases at J, with 15 bases between the two ends. This CDR3 is 16 amino acids long. CDR3 sequence (DNA): TGTGCCAGCAGTGAGTCGCCGGGGGACCACTCCTACGAGCAGTACTTC. This gives the protein CASSESPGDHSYEQYF.

This clonotype was seen a single time. This sequence joins TRBV4-1 and TRBJ1-3; no clear D. Germline values: CDR1 MGHRA, CDR2 YSYEKL. V dropped 1 base and J dropped 0 bases, with 7 bases sitting between them. This CDR3 region has 15 residues. DNA of the CDR3: TGCGCCAGCAGCCAAGCACAGATCTCTGGAAACACCATATATTTT. Protein product: CASSQAQISGNTIYF.

This clonotype came up a few times. DNA of the CDR3: TGCGCCAGCGGATACTCTAGCGGATCCTACGAGCAGTACTTC. It codes for CASGYSSGSYEQYF. This rearrangement joins TRBV5-1 to TRBJ2-7; 7 nucleotides agree with TRBD2. This CDR3 contains 14 residues. The germline V gene has CDR1 SGHRS and CDR2 YFSETQ. The junction had 8 bases not matched to a gene; V was cut back by 7 bases and J by 1 base. The full variable domain, completed using reference TRBV5-1 and TRBJ2-7, is KAGVTQTPRYLIKTRGQQVTLSCSPISGHRSVSWYQQTPGQGLQFLFEYFSETQRNKGNFPGRFSGRQFSNSRSEMNVSTLELGDSALYLCASGYSSGSYEQYFGPGTRLTVT.

This chain links TRBV12-3 or TRBV12-4 with TRBJ2-3; TRBD1 agrees at 9 bases. This CDR3 is built from 14 residues. V lost 7 bases and J lost 1; bases outside the gene matches: 3. This CDR3 is CASTWTGGTDTQYF. The CDR3, as DNA: TGTGCCAGCACCTGGACAGGGGGCACAGATACGCAGTATTTT.

This clonotype was counted only a few times. This chain links TRBV5-1 with TRBJ2-1; 8 bases map to TRBD2. CDR1 is SGHRS, CDR2 YFSETQ, per germline. The length of the CDR3 is 14 residues. The trim removed 2 bases at V and 10 bases at J, leaving 8 bases unmatched. The CDR3 DNA sequence: TGCGCCAGCAGCTTAAGCGGGAGTTTCGACGAGCAGTTCTTC. This codes for CASSLSGSFDEQFF.

The chain combines TRBV6-5 with TRBJ2-1; TRBD1 aligns across 8 bases. The V segment lost 5 bases and the J segment 10 bases; nucleotides outside the gene matches: 13. This CDR3 region has 15 residues. Germline CDR1 reads MNHEY; CDR2 reads SVGAGI. The CDR3 region has the DNA TGTGCCAGCAGTGGACAGGGTCATCACGGTTCAGAGCAGTTCTTC. Amino acid sequence: CASSGQGHHGSEQFF.

The sample holds many counts of this clonotype. The rearrangement joins TRBV2 to TRBJ1-2; D remains ambiguous. CDR1 is SNHLY, CDR2 FYNNEI, per germline. The CDR3 runs to 12 residues. Trimming pared 4 bases from V and 0 bases from J, leaving 3 bases between. The CDR3 region has the DNA TGTGCCAGCAGTGCGTCTAACTATGGCTACACCTTC. Translation gives CASSASNYGYTF.

This clonotype was counted a few times. CDR3 sequence: CASSFVGGELFF. The CDR3 region has the DNA TGTGCCAGCAGCTTCGTCGGCGGGGAGCTGTTTTTT. V is TRBV7-9 and J is TRBJ2-2; the D is unclear. The CDR3 is 12 amino acids. CDR1 is SEHNR, CDR2 FQNEAQ, per germline (reference sequence). Trimming left V 3 bases short and J 7 bases short, with 6 bases between.

The chain has TRBV14 and TRBJ2-6; TRBD1 matches at 8 bases. The CDR3 consists of 19 residues. Germline CDR1 reads SGHDN; CDR2 reads FVKESK. The trim removed 3 bases at V and 2 bases at J, leaving 12 bases unmatched. CDR3 nucleotides: TGTGCCAGCAGCCACCTCGACAGGGGCGGACACGCTGGGGCCAACGTCCTGACTTTC. Translating gives CASSHLDRGGHAGANVLTF.

The chain links TRBV20-1 to TRBJ2-6; D may be TRBD1 or TRBD2 (6 bases each). V shed 7 bases and J shed 3 bases, with 10 bases lying between them. From germline, CDR1 is DFQATT and CDR2 SNEGSKA (reference sequence). The CDR3 contains 13 residues. The CDR3, as DNA: TGCAGTGGCAGGGGAGGTGGGGCCAACGTCCTGACTTTC. Translating gives CSGRGGGANVLTF.

The sample holds a few counts of this clonotype. J is TRBJ1-2 and V is TRBV6-6; the D gene is possibly TRBD1 (5 bases). The CDR3 contains 15 residues. The ends were cut back, 7 bases at V and 3 bases at J, with 18 bases in the middle. CDR1 MNHNY and CDR2 SVGAGI come from the germline V gene (reference sequence). The DNA of the CDR3 is TGTGCCAGCACCCAAGGGGAGGGAATCGACTATGGCTACACCTTC. Translated, it gives CASTQGEGIDYGYTF.

The chain employs TRBV13 and TRBJ2-1; D not certain. Germline CDR1 is PRHDT and CDR2 is FYEKMQ (reference sequence). The CDR3 sequence is 12 residues long. Trimming removed 5 bases at V and 10 bases at J, with 12 bases between. DNA of the CDR3: TGTGCCAGCAGCACCGCCTCTAGGGAGCAGTTCTTC. This encodes CASSTASREQFF.

The chain uses TRBV12-3 or TRBV12-4 and TRBJ2-5; D is possibly TRBD1 (6 bases). This CDR3 has 13 residues. The ends were cut back, 4 bases at V and 5 bases at J, with 11 bases in the middle. The CDR3: CASSYRDGETQYF. CDR3 coding DNA: TGTGCCAGCAGTTACAGGGATGGGGAGACCCAGTACTTC.

This chain connects TRBV6-5 to TRBJ2-7; 11 bases are a match to TRBD1. The CDR3 runs 15 residues. The ends lost 2 bases at V and 3 bases at J; junction bases unmatched: 3. Germline CDR1 MNHEY, CDR2 SVGAGI. The CDR3: CASSYEGTGGYEQYF. The CDR3 coding sequence is TGTGCCAGCAGTTACGAGGGGACAGGGGGCTACGAGCAGTACTTC.

V is TRBV20-1 and J is TRBJ2-7, with D maybe TRBD2 (6 bases). V was clipped by 4 bases and J by 2 bases, with 9 bases between them. CDR1 is DFQATT and CDR2 is SNEGSKA in the germline V gene (reference sequence). The CDR3 spans 12 residues. The CDR3 DNA follows: TGCAGTGCTAAGCCGGGGGCCTACGAGCAGTACTTC. Amino acid sequence: CSAKPGAYEQYF.

This sequence joins TRBV10-3 and TRBJ1-2; unclear D gene. CDR1 is ENHRY, CDR2 SYGVKD, per germline. V was cut by 6 bases and J by 9 bases, with 14 bases left in between. CDR3 length: 12 residues. The CDR3 spells CAIRILPGSYTF. CDR3 sequence (DNA): TGTGCCATCAGAATCTTGCCGGGTAGCTACACCTTC.

The DNA of the CDR3 is TGTGCCAGCAGCCAACCCTCAAAGAACACCGGGGAGCTGTTTTTT. This translates into CASSQPSKNTGELFF. The genes are TRBV7-2 and TRBJ2-2; D is unclear. The CDR3 runs to 15 residues. Germline V gene lookup returns CDR1 SGHTA and CDR2 FQGNSA. Trimming left V 5 bases short and J 1 base short, with 11 bases between.